Below, 2 T cell receptor beta chains from the same sample are listed, as sequenced in a study of T cell clones after liver transplantation. The repertoire was sequenced with immunoSEQ multiplex PCR; TCRdb's copy has only in-frame clones and lacks some. The data contain more than 65,000 clones, about 80% of them singletons. The input for sequencing was CD4+ T cells from blood, taken 12 months after liver transplant. Receptor source: a human patient who received a liver transplant. The T cells may come from the graft donor.

The chain is built from TRBV7-2 and TRBJ1-1; D is possibly TRBD1 (6 bases). The CDR3 contains 14 residues. V lost 1 base and J lost 10, with 16 bases in between. Looked up from germline, CDR1 is SGHTA and CDR2 is FQGNSA. The CDR3 region has the DNA TGTGCCAGCAGCTTAGAGTGGGACAACCACGGAGCTTTCTTT. It is translated as CASSLEWDNHGAFF. The variable domain in full, completed from reference TRBV7-2 and TRBJ1-1, reads GAGVSQSPSNKVTEKGKDVELRCDPISGHTALYWYRQSLGQGLEFLIYFQGNSAPDKSGLPSDRFSAERTGGSVSTLTIQRTQQEDSAVYLCASSLEWDNHGAFFGQGTRLTVV.

The V and J genes are TRBV6-1 and TRBJ2-7; perhaps TRBD1 as D (5 bases). Germline V CDR1 and CDR2: MNHNS, SASEGT. The CDR3 extends over 16 amino acids. Trimming cost V 4 bases and J 5 bases, with 21 bases left between them. CDR3 in amino acids: CASSGGRGPYDDEQYF. The CDR3, as DNA: TGTGCCAGCAGTGGGGGAAGGGGCCCTTATGACGACGAGCAGTACTTC.